These 28 T cell receptor beta chains were sequenced from one sample in a study of CXCR3-negative and CXCR3-positive naive CD8 T cells. cDNA libraries for TRB were generated by 5' RACE incorporating UMI labels. TCRdb re-called the 5' RACE reads; every CDR3 protein appears as one record, without DNA. The table lists fewer than 80,000 distinct CDR3 sequences, with about 4.5% in the top ten. The specimen was naive CXCR3- CD8+ T cells from blood. Described subset: CD45RO-CCR7+CD27+CD95- naive CD8+ T cells lacking CXCR3 (TNR3-). The receptors were sampled from a human donor in good health. Some clones in this sample may be carry-over from other donors' samples.

The chain joins TRBV7-9 to TRBJ1-2. The CDR3 covers 14 residues. Germline values: CDR1 SEHNR, CDR2 FQNEAQ (reference sequence). The chain's CDR3 is CASSFNPTNYGYTF. Based on the CDR3 plus reference TRBV7-9 and TRBJ1-2, the full variable domain is DTGVSQNPRHKITKRGQNVTFRCDPISEHNRLYWYRQTLGQGPEFLTYFQNEAQLEKSRLLSDRFSAERPKGSFSTLEIQRTEQGDSAMYLCASSFNPTNYGYTFGSGTRLTVV.

The chain combines TRBV7-9 with TRBJ1-5. This CDR3 contains 15 residues. In germline, CDR1 is SEHNR, CDR2 FQNEAQ (reference sequence). The CDR3 spells CASSPDWTSNQPQHF.

The J gene is TRBJ2-5, the V gene TRBV19; the D call from TCRdb, TRBD1, cannot be confirmed without DNA. Germline CDR1 LNHDA, CDR2 SQIVND (reference sequence). The CDR3 loop spans 14 amino acids. CDR3 residues: CASSIATGRETQYF.

In terms of frequency, this clonotype is medium-sized. This chain connects TRBV12-3 or TRBV12-4 to TRBJ1-1. The CDR3 is 13 amino acids. The chain's CDR3 is CASSFGGPTEAFF.

The rearrangement joins TRBV5-5 to TRBJ2-7; TCRdb calls TRBD1, which cannot be checked without DNA. Per germline, CDR1 SGHKS and CDR2 YYEKEE (reference sequence). The CDR3 length is 15 residues. CDR3 sequence reads: CASSPLGGSPYEQYF. The full variable domain, rest sourced from reference TRBV5-5 and TRBJ2-7, is DAGVTQSPTHLIKTRGQQVTLRCSPISGHKSVSWYQQVLGQGPQFIFQYYEKEERGRGNFPDRFSARQFPNYSSELNVNALLLGDSALYLCASSPLGGSPYEQYFGPGTRLTVT.

V gene TRBV6-2 or TRBV6-3 combines with J gene TRBJ2-1; the D call from TCRdb, TRBD2, cannot be confirmed without DNA. Germline assignment: CDR1 MNHEY and CDR2 SVGEGT. The length of the CDR3 is 16 residues. CDR3 sequence reads: CASSLSGLSSYNEQFF.

The chain recombines TRBV25-1 with TRBJ2-5; TCRdb selects TRBD2, and the lack of DNA leaves this call unchecked. This CDR3 is 16 amino acids long. CDR1 and CDR2 from the germline V gene are MGHDK and SYGVNS. CDR3 sequence: CASSDPSGRAGETQYF.

The rearrangement links TRBV12-3 or TRBV12-4 to TRBJ1-1. This CDR3 is 12 amino acids long. CDR3 sequence: CASSLGGSEAFF.

This clonotype is medium-sized by frequency. The V and J genes are TRBV11-3 and TRBJ2-1; TCRdb's D call, TRBD1, is unchecked because there is no DNA. The CDR3 runs 17 residues. CDR1 SGHNT and CDR2 YENEEA come from the germline V gene. CDR3 sequence reads: CASSLRPRGAQKNEQFF.

This chain joins TRBV12-3 or TRBV12-4 and TRBJ2-2; TCRdb designates TRBD1, a call that cannot be tested without DNA. The CDR3 length is 13 residues. The CDR3 loop reads CASRTGDTGELFF.

The J gene is TRBJ1-5, the V gene TRBV19; lacking DNA, the TRBD1 call made by TCRdb goes unchecked. The germline CDR1 and CDR2 sequences are LNHDA and SQIVND (reference sequence). The CDR3 length is 12 residues. CDR3 sequence reads: CASSMAGQTLDF.

The chain couples TRBV28 to TRBJ1-2; TCRdb's D call, TRBD1, is unchecked because there is no DNA. Germline V gene sequence: CDR1 MDHEN, CDR2 SYDVKM. This CDR3 region has 14 residues. The chain's CDR3 is CTSSPPGTGYGYTF.

The chain employs TRBV2 and TRBJ2-2; the D gene TCRdb calls, TRBD1, cannot be checked with no DNA. The CDR3 runs to 11 residues. Germline assignment: CDR1 SNHLY and CDR2 FYNNEI. The CDR3 here is CASKGLGELFF.

The chain has TRBV20-1 and TRBJ2-7; the D call from TCRdb, TRBD1, cannot be confirmed without DNA. The length of the CDR3 is 13 residues. Looked up from germline, CDR1 is DFQATT and CDR2 is SNEGSKA (reference sequence). CDR3 protein: CSAKTGSNYEQYF.

The chain is built from TRBV7-9 and TRBJ2-7; the TCRdb call, TRBD1, lacks DNA for checking. Germline V gives CDR1 SEHNR, CDR2 FQNEAQ (reference sequence). This CDR3 spans 14 amino acids. The CDR3 is CASSPPTGPYEQYF.

The chain uses TRBV29-1 and TRBJ2-7; TCRdb lists TRBD1, though no DNA is available to test this call. The CDR3 length is 15 residues. CDR1 and CDR2 from the germline V gene are SQVTM and ANQGSEA. The CDR3 reads CSARGDDSPLYEQYF.

The chain is built from TRBV7-6 and TRBJ1-1. Germline values: CDR1 SGHVS, CDR2 FNYEAQ. The CDR3 spans 13 residues. CDR3: CASSLHMTTEAFF. Filled out from reference TRBV7-6 and TRBJ1-1, the complete variable domain reads GAGVSQSPRYKVTKRGQDVALRCDPISGHVSLYWYRQALGQGPEFLTYFNYEAQQDKSGLPNDRFSAERPEGSISTLTIQRTEQRDSAMYRCASSLHMTTEAFFGQGTRLTVV.

This rearrangement joins TRBV12-3 or TRBV12-4 to TRBJ2-1; TCRdb calls TRBD2, which cannot be checked without DNA. This CDR3 is built from 14 residues. CDR3 amino acids: CASSLVAGANEQFF.

The chain combines TRBV12-3 or TRBV12-4 with TRBJ2-3; there is no DNA to check the TCRdb D call of TRBD2. CDR3 length equals 16 residues. The CDR3 region is CASSPDHSGGTDTQYF.

The rearrangement uses TRBV19 and TRBJ2-2; checking the TCRdb D call of TRBD1 is not possible without DNA. The CDR3 is 17 amino acids. In germline, CDR1 is LNHDA, CDR2 SQIVND (reference sequence). CDR3 residues: CASSIPRDRTNTGELFF.

The chain combines TRBV29-1 with TRBJ2-2; checking the TCRdb D call of TRBD1 is not possible without DNA. CDR3 size: 13 residues. The germline V gene has CDR1 SQVTM and CDR2 ANQGSEA. CDR3 amino acids: CSVERQGTGELFF.

The V and J genes are TRBV6-5 and TRBJ2-5; TCRdb's assignment of TRBD2 cannot be checked, as there is no DNA. This CDR3 comprises 15 residues. Germline CDR1 MNHEY, CDR2 SVGAGI. The CDR3 is CASSLDGAVLETQYF.

This chain links TRBV6-2 or TRBV6-3 with TRBJ2-7. This CDR3 contains 14 residues. Germline V CDR1 and CDR2: MNHEY, SVGEGT. CDR3 protein: CASSYSTSAYEQYF.

The V call is TRBV7-6, the J call TRBJ2-1; TCRdb picks TRBD1, but there is no DNA to check that call. The CDR3 is made up of 15 amino acids. Germline-derived CDR1 and CDR2 are SGHVS and FNYEAQ. The CDR3 protein is CASSSPGQGANEQFF. Complete variable domain (other parts from reference TRBV7-6 and TRBJ2-1): GAGVSQSPRYKVTKRGQDVALRCDPISGHVSLYWYRQALGQGPEFLTYFNYEAQQDKSGLPNDRFSAERPEGSISTLTIQRTEQRDSAMYRCASSSPGQGANEQFFGPGTRLTVL.

The chain uses TRBV27 and TRBJ2-3. The CDR3 loop spans 13 amino acids. CDR1 is MNHEY and CDR2 is SMNVEV in the germline V gene (reference sequence). This CDR3 is CASSLIEPDTQYF.

V is TRBV27 and J is TRBJ1-1; no DNA is available, so the TRBD1 call from TCRdb remains unchecked. The CDR3 is 15 residues long. Germline V gene sequence: CDR1 MNHEY, CDR2 SMNVEV (reference sequence). Here the CDR3 reads CASQPTGRTDTEAFF.

The V and J genes are TRBV20-1 and TRBJ2-1; TCRdb indicates TRBD1, and absent DNA this call remains unverified. There are 13 residues in the CDR3. The germline CDR1 and CDR2 sequences are DFQATT and SNEGSKA (reference sequence). This CDR3 reads CSARAGGRNEQFF.

This chain connects TRBV5-1 to TRBJ2-1; TCRdb calls TRBD2, which cannot be checked without DNA. The germline CDR1 and CDR2 sequences are SGHRS and YFSETQ. CDR3 size: 16 residues. CDR3 protein: CASSKTLAGENNEQFF. The full variable domain, rest sourced from reference TRBV5-1 and TRBJ2-1, is KAGVTQTPRYLIKTRGQQVTLSCSPISGHRSVSWYQQTPGQGLQFLFEYFSETQRNKGNFPGRFSGRQFSNSRSEMNVSTLELGDSALYLCASSKTLAGENNEQFFGPGTRLTVL.